This TCR beta chain comes out of a study of cytomegalovirus exposure and HLA in healthy donors. To note about this clone: Its matching antigen is unknown.

General study findings and limits: Clonal expansion was found to be greater in HLA-associated TCR beta chains than in equally common others in a later analysis.

The PCR made use of 60 Vbeta and 13 Jbeta primers. Method: immunoSEQ multiplex PCR; TCRdb's copy keeps in-frame clones and lacks some. This table holds 210,000 or so clones, roughly 80% found once. The sample taken for sequencing was PBMCs. The sequence was obtained from a woman aged 30 to 39 in good health and CMV-seropositive.

CDR3 loop: CASSLQGFTEAFF. The CDR3 DNA is TGTGCCAGCAGTTTACAGGGATTTACTGAAGCTTTCTTT. The chain joins TRBV27 to TRBJ1-1; D is perhaps TRBD1 (5 bases). The CDR3 length is 13 residues. Germline V lookup: CDR1 MNHEY, CDR2 SMNVEV (reference sequence). V shed 2 bases and J shed 5 bases, with 9 bases lying between them.